Included here is one T cell receptor (beta chain) sequence, with context. Its antigen is not identified. Using its own MiXCR run on the 5' RACE reads, TCRdb lists one record per CDR3 protein. The sample consists of some 320,000 distinct CDR3 sequences, over 3.5% of them appearing once. This sample was taken from a study of T cells after yellow fever vaccination. General study results and limits: Boosting was followed by the reappearance of most primary-vaccination clones (roughly 95% CD4, 85% to 90% CD8).

J gave up 2 bases and V 7 bases, and 13 bases lay outside the gene matches. The CDR3 length is 16 residues. Germline V gene data show CDR1 as WSHSY and CDR2 as SAAADI. The receptor comes from a man aged 18-30 years who received the YFV17D yellow fever vaccine. The gene calls are TRBV10-2 and TRBJ2-7; 8 bases map to TRBD1. Sequenced material: PBMCs, taken 5 days after the yellow fever booster vaccination. CDR3 sequence (DNA): TGCGCCAGCACTGTGTATTGGGACAGGTCCCCCTACGAGCAGTACTTC. This translates into CASTVYWDRSPYEQYF.